The T cell receptor beta chain under discussion was sequenced for a study of blood T cell repertoires in COVID-19. V shed 5 bases and J 7 bases; nucleotides not matched to a gene: 11. Germline V gene lookup returns CDR1 MDHEN and CDR2 SYDVKM. The CDR3 is 15 amino acids. Measured with immunoSEQ multiplex PCR; TCRdb has only the in-frame clones, and not every one. The table shows about 220,000 clones, with around four fifths occurring only once. J is TRBJ1-5 and V is TRBV28; 7 bases are a match to TRBD1. Sequenced input: peripheral blood. The clonotype was recovered from a man between 25 and 39 years old with active or convalescent COVID-19. The CDR3 sequence is CASSRDSQKGQPQHF. The CDR3 nucleotides read TGTGCCAGCAGTCGGGACAGCCAAAAGGGACAGCCCCAGCATTTT.